Included here is one T cell receptor (beta chain) sequence, with context. Its antigen is still unknown. This record belongs to a study of cytomegalovirus exposure and HLA in healthy donors. Across the whole study: It was reported in a later analysis that the 120 validation repertoires used the same platform as the 666 first-cohort repertoires.

Whole-study findings and limits: Altogether, more than 150 TCR beta chains were recorded as cytomegalovirus-associated. Per published reports, the classifier diagnosed cytomegalovirus status with high specificity and sensitivity.

TCRdb keeps only in-frame clones here, not all; method: immunoSEQ multiplex PCR. The sample includes some 150,000 clones, about 91% of them seen just once. This TCR was sampled from a man aged 18 to 30 in good health and CMV-seropositive. Sequenced: PBMCs.

In DNA form, the CDR3 reads TGTGCCAGCACCCCGGGGAGGGACGTCCACGAGCAGTACTTC. This encodes CASTPGRDVHEQYF. The chain recombines TRBV28 with TRBJ2-7; 7 bases fit TRBD2. The J segment lost 5 bases and the V segment lost 7 bases, leaving 11 bases of the junction unmatched. CDR3 size: 14 residues. CDR1 and CDR2 from the germline V gene are MDHEN and SYDVKM.